Listed below are T cell receptor beta chains from one sample, sequenced in a study of cytomegalovirus exposure and HLA in healthy donors. Profiling relied on immunoSEQ multiplex PCR, and the TCRdb table lists in-frame clones only, not all of them. The table records 150,000 to 200,000 clones, approximately 82% of them present only once. The sequencing input was PBMCs. The source is a man in his fifties or sixties in good health and CMV-seropositive. Each CDR3 is given with its conserved first and last residue. D genes are given only for firm matches. Some rows have no size entry. The others give once, few or many, or a class for an expanded clone.

>-|TRBV5-1|TRBJ2-3|-
CASSLDRATDTQYF
TGCGCCAGCAGCTTGGACAGGGCTACAGATACGCAGTATTTT
>-|TRBV11-3|TRBJ2-3|TRBD2
CASSLSTSGPTDTQYF
TGTGCCAGCAGCTTATCGACTAGCGGACCCACAGATACGCAGTATTTT
>-|TRBV6-5|TRBJ2-1|-
CASSYSGGTYNEQFF
TGTGCCAGCAGTTACTCGGGGGGAACCTACAATGAGCAGTTCTTC
>-|TRBV5-1|TRBJ2-3|TRBD2
CASSFPGGGTDTQYF
TGCGCCAGCAGCTTCCCGGGGGGTGGTACAGATACGCAGTATTTT
>-|TRBV10-3|TRBJ1-5|-
CAIGPGVNQPQHF
TGTGCCATCGGTCCGGGAGTAAATCAGCCCCAGCATTTT
>once|TRBV9|TRBJ1-1|-
CASSVAGGDTEAFF
TGTGCCAGCAGCGTAGCCGGAGGGGACACTGAAGCTTTCTTT
>-|TRBV12-5|TRBJ1-1|-
CASGLGGGTEAFF
TGTGCTAGTGGTTTGGGGGGAGGGACTGAAGCTTTCTTT
>-|TRBV5-1|TRBJ2-3|-
CASNLAGSGDTQYF
TGCGCCAGCAATTTGGCGGGGAGTGGAGATACGCAGTATTTT
>-|TRBV6-1|TRBJ1-3|-
CASSDLAESSGNTIYF
TGTGCCAGCAGTGATTTGGCCGAATCCTCTGGAAACACCATATATTTT
>-|TRBV6-5|TRBJ1-1|-
CASSAVLNTEAFF
TGTGCCAGCAGTGCGGTGCTGAACACTGAAGCTTTCTTT
>-|TRBV25-1|TRBJ1-2|TRBD1
CASTPTGEGGYTF
TGTGCCAGCACCCCGACAGGGGAAGGTGGCTACACCTTC
>-|TRBV6-1|TRBJ1-3|TRBD1
CASSDKNRGSGNTIYF
TGTGCCAGCAGTGATAAAAACAGGGGCTCTGGAAACACCATATATTTT
>-|TRBV5-6|TRBJ2-2|TRBD2
CASSLWLAVMNTGELFF
TGTGCCAGCAGCTTGTGGCTAGCGGTCATGAACACCGGGGAGCTGTTTTTT
>-|TRBV6-1|TRBJ1-2|-
CASSELVGGYTF
TGTGCCAGCAGCGAACTAGTGGGTGGCTACACCTTC
>-|TRBV6-1|TRBJ1-2|-
CASRIGDTYGYTF
TGTGCCAGCAGGATAGGTGACACCTATGGCTACACCTTC
>-|TRBV5-1|TRBJ2-4|TRBD1
CASTGQGGSIQYF
TGCGCCAGCACGGGACAGGGCGGAAGCATTCAGTACTTC
>-|TRBV4-1|TRBJ2-1|TRBD2
CASSQDEASGNYNEQFF
TGCGCCAGCAGCCAAGATGAGGCTAGCGGGAACTACAATGAGCAGTTCTTC
>-|TRBV11-1|TRBJ2-3|TRBD1
CASGGQGNTDTQYF
TGTGCCAGCGGGGGACAGGGGAACACAGATACGCAGTATTTT
>-|TRBV27|TRBJ2-2|TRBD2
CASSSLLTGGPGTGELFF
TGTGCCAGCAGTTCCCTTCTAACGGGAGGGCCGGGCACCGGGGAGCTGTTTTTT
>once|TRBV9|TRBJ1-5|-
CASSVDGQPDGNQPQHF
TGTGCCAGCAGCGTTGACGGACAGCCGGACGGCAATCAGCCCCAGCATTTT
>-|TRBV27|TRBJ1-5|-
CASSFGQFNQPQHF
TGTGCCAGCAGTTTCGGACAGTTCAATCAGCCCCAGCATTTT
>-|TRBV6-1|TRBJ1-3|-
CASSEATAGMTGNTIYF
TGTGCCAGCAGTGAAGCCACAGCAGGGATGACTGGAAACACCATATATTTT
>-|TRBV5-1|TRBJ1-4|-
CASSLGPTGAQTNEKLFF
TGCGCCAGCAGCTTGGGCCCCACTGGGGCCCAAACTAATGAAAAACTGTTTTTT
>few|TRBV9|TRBJ1-1|-
CASSTDPRYTEAFF
TGTGCCAGCAGCACAGATCCCAGATACACTGAAGCTTTCTTT
>-|TRBV5-1|TRBJ2-3|TRBD2
CASSLGTTTDTQYF
TGCGCCAGCAGCCTCGGGACTACCACAGATACGCAGTATTTT
>-|TRBV6-5|TRBJ2-2|-
CASYYWREINTGELFF
TGTGCCAGCTATTACTGGAGGGAAATTAACACCGGGGAGCTGTTTTTT
>-|TRBV19|TRBJ2-3|-
CASSLQATADTQYF
TGTGCCAGTAGTCTCCAAGCTACTGCAGATACGCAGTATTTT
>-|TRBV29-1|TRBJ1-2|-
CSVQTATQPGSTF
TGCAGCGTTCAAACGGCGACGCAACCCGGGAGCACCTTC
>few|TRBV4-1|TRBJ1-1|-
CASSQSGGGRTEAFF
TGCGCCAGCAGCCAAAGCGGGGGAGGACGGACTGAAGCTTTCTTT
>-|TRBV19|TRBJ2-5|TRBD1
CASSIDLTGILYQETQYF
TGTGCCAGTAGTATAGATCTGACAGGGATCTTGTACCAAGAGACCCAGTACTTC
>-|TRBV2|TRBJ2-1|TRBD1
CASSRQGSSYNEQFF
TGTGCCAGCAGTAGACAGGGAAGCTCCTACAATGAGCAGTTCTTC
>once|TRBV6-5|TRBJ2-3|TRBD2
CASSYTGGREQYF
TGTGCCAGCAGTTATACGGGGGGGAGGGAGCAGTATTTT
>-|TRBV19|TRBJ2-1|TRBD1
CASSKGQSYNEQFF
TGTGCCAGTAGTAAGGGACAGTCCTACAATGAGCAGTTCTTC